This is a list of T cell receptor beta chains from one sample in a study of T cells in Graves' hyperthyroidism and ophthalmopathy. TCRdb re-derived calls from the multiplex PCR reads in MiXCR, one entry per CDR3 protein. The table lists around 800,000 distinct CDR3 sequences, around 38% of them singletons. The material sequenced was blood. The receptor set was obtained from a man younger than 35 with Graves' hyperthyroidism. CDR3s include the opening cysteine and the closing phenylalanine or tryptophan. Each record gives: J gene, V gene, clone size, D gene, CDR3 DNA, CDR3 protein. The D gene is left open where the match is weak. The size field is filled for only some rows; it gives once, few, many or a size class.

TRBJ2-5 TRBV9 NA NA TGTGCCAGCAGCCGTACACCTCAGGGGGGGGCTAGCCAAGAGACCCAGTACTTC CASSRTPQGGASQETQYF
TRBJ2-7 TRBV5-5 NA TRBD1 TGTGCCAGCAGCGGTGGACAGGGACTCTCCTACGAGCAGTACTTC CASSGGQGLSYEQYF
TRBJ1-1 TRBV14 few NA TGTGCCAGCAGCCACCCGACAGCGCAAGCTTTCTTT CASSHPTAQAFF
TRBJ2-7 TRBV29-1 NA NA TGCAGTGACATGCAGGACGGCTACTATGGCTACGAGCAGTACTTC CSDMQDGYYGYEQYF
TRBJ2-7 TRBV7-9 NA NA TGTGCCAGCAGCTTAGCGGAGGGACTTCTTACCTACGAGCAGTACTTC CASSLAEGLLTYEQYF
TRBJ1-4 TRBV2 NA NA TGTGCCAGCAGAGAAAGGGGCGGTGGAGAAAAACTGTTTTTT CASRERGGGEKLFF
TRBJ2-2 TRBV19 many NA TGTGCCAGTAGTATTGCCGGGGAGCTGTTTTTT CASSIAGELFF
TRBJ2-2 TRBV7-2 NA NA TGTGCCAGCAGCGCGACCCTTACGGGCTGGGGGGCCGGGGAGCTGTTTTTT CASSATLTGWGAGELFF
TRBJ1-4 TRBV7-9 few NA TGTGCCAGCAGCCCTCCGAGTCAGGCTAATGAAAAACTGTTTTTT CASSPPSQANEKLFF
TRBJ1-1 TRBV9 NA NA TGTGCCAGCAGCGTAGGAACGCTGGGGGAAGCTTTCTTT CASSVGTLGEAFF
TRBJ2-5 TRBV25-1 many NA TGTGCCAGCAGTGAGATCGGGACTCCGACCCTAGAGACCCAGTACTTC CASSEIGTPTLETQYF
TRBJ2-5 TRBV19 NA TRBD1 TGTGCCAGTAGTGCGGGGGACAGGGGTGACGAGACCCAGTACTTC CASSAGDRGDETQYF
TRBJ2-2 TRBV9 many NA TGTGCCAGCAGCGCTCTAAACACCGGGGAGCTGTTTTTT CASSALNTGELFF
TRBJ2-5 TRBV7-8 many TRBD1 TGTGCCAGCAGCGTGCCAGGGGGCGGGGAGGCCCAAGAGACCCAGTACTTC CASSVPGGGEAQETQYF
TRBJ2-2 TRBV29-1 many NA TGCAGCGTTCAGGCTACCGGGGAGCTGTTTTTT CSVQATGELFF
TRBJ2-7 TRBV9 many NA TGTGCCAGCAGCTCCCAGAGCTCCTACGAGCAGTACTTC CASSSQSSYEQYF
TRBJ2-6 TRBV15 NA NA TGTGCCACCAGCAGAAGCCGACAGCCTGCTGGGGCCAACGTCCTGACTTTC CATSRSRQPAGANVLTF
TRBJ2-5 TRBV28 few NA TGTGCCAGCAGCCATGGGACTCTCGAAGGGTCGGAGACCCAGTACTTC CASSHGTLEGSETQYF
TRBJ2-5 TRBV6-5 NA NA TGTGCCATCAGTTACTCGTGGGGCGAACGGGAGACCCAGTACTTC CAISYSWGERETQYF
TRBJ2-7 TRBV4-3 many NA TGCGCCAGCAGCCAAGAGGTCGGGTACGAGCAGTACTTC CASSQEVGYEQYF
TRBJ2-3 TRBV12-3/TRBV12-4 NA NA TGTGCCAGCAGTTTCCGCAGCACAGATACGCAGTATTTT CASSFRSTDTQYF
TRBJ1-1 TRBV4-3 NA NA TGCGCCAGCAGCCAAGTCAATCGCGAGGGAGCTTTCTTT CASSQVNREGAFF
TRBJ1-1 TRBV7-2 many TRBD1 TGTGCCAGCAGCTTAGCGCAGGGGGCCACTGAAGCTTTCTTT CASSLAQGATEAFF